The rows below give T cell receptor beta chains drawn from one sample of a study of CD8+CD57+ T cells in acquired aplastic anemia. MiXCR was run by TCRdb on the reads, yielding one entry per CDR3 protein. The table has under 200,000 distinct CDR3 sequences, approximately 52% seen once. The sequencing input was sorted CD4+, CD8+, or CD8+CD57+ T cells (not recorded which) from PBMCs. Receptor source: a human donor with aplastic anemia. CDR3s include the opening cysteine and the closing phenylalanine or tryptophan. Each record gives: clone size, V gene, D gene, J gene, CDR3 protein, CDR3 DNA. The D gene is left open where the match is weak. For some rows the clone size is stated as once, few or many, or as a class when expanded; others skip it.

>NA|TRBV24-1|TRBD2|TRBJ2-3
CATSVGTSGGVQDTQYF
TGTGCCACCAGTGTGGGGACTAGCGGGGGCGTCCAAGATACGCAGTATTTT
>NA|TRBV19|NA|TRBJ1-1
CASMGQNTEAFF
TGTGCCAGTATGGGACAGAACACTGAAGCTTTCTTT
>once|TRBV2|NA|TRBJ2-3
CASSDSSQSGDTQYF
TGTGCCAGCAGTGACTCGAGCCAGTCTGGGGATACGCAGTATTTT
>many|TRBV6-4|NA|TRBJ2-7
CASSDRGVGGTDF
TGTGCCAGCAGTGACAGGGGGGTCGGGGGGACCGACTTC
>few|TRBV10-1|NA|TRBJ1-1
CASSEPGRLNTEAFF
TGCGCCAGCAGTGAACCGGGACGCCTGAACACTGAAGCTTTCTTT
>NA|TRBV10-3|TRBD1|TRBJ1-5
CAISRGTGNQPQHF
TGTGCCATCAGCAGAGGGACAGGCAATCAGCCCCAGCATTTT
>NA|TRBV15|NA|TRBJ2-7
CATSTQYFYEQYF
TGTGCCACCAGCACCCAATATTTTTACGAGCAGTACTTC
>NA|TRBV7-8|NA|TRBJ1-1
CASSPRETTEAFF
TGTGCCAGCAGCCCCCGGGAAACGACTGAAGCTTTCTTT
>few|TRBV6-1|TRBD1|TRBJ1-4
CASRPTGAPTNEKLFF
TGTGCCAGCAGACCGACAGGGGCCCCAACTAATGAAAAACTGTTTTTT
>many|TRBV10-3|NA|TRBJ2-3
CAISDSPYPGISTDTQYF
TGTGCCATCAGTGACAGCCCGTACCCGGGGATTAGCACAGATACGCAGTATTTT
>many|TRBV6-1|NA|TRBJ1-1
CASRDPHGTEAFF
TGTGCCAGCAGGGACCCGCATGGCACTGAAGCTTTCTTT
>NA|TRBV6-1|NA|TRBJ1-6
CASSSDDANSPLHF
TGTGCCAGCAGCTCTGATGACGCTAATTCACCCCTCCACTTT
>many|TRBV4-3|NA|TRBJ1-1
CASSHPGVPEAFF
TGCGCCAGCAGCCATCCAGGGGTCCCTGAAGCTTTCTTT
>NA|TRBV20-1|TRBD2|TRBJ2-1
CSALAGGPWRRNEQFF
TGCAGTGCCTTAGCGGGGGGGCCATGGCGTCGGAATGAGCAGTTCTTC
>many|TRBV6-5|NA|TRBJ1-2
CASSYSGRYGYTF
TGTGCCAGCAGTTATAGTGGGCGCTATGGCTACACCTTC
>once|TRBV2|NA|TRBJ1-5
CASSDMYSNQPQHF
TGTGCCAGCAGTGACATGTATAGCAATCAGCCCCAGCATTTT
>NA|TRBV7-7|TRBD2|TRBJ2-1
CASSVGGGNEQFF
TGTGCTAGCAGCGTCGGGGGGGGCAATGAGCAGTTCTTC
>many|TRBV5-1|NA|TRBJ2-1
CASSPRGQRVDEQFF
TGCGCCAGCAGCCCCCGAGGACAGCGGGTCGATGAGCAGTTCTTC
>NA|TRBV2|NA|TRBJ1-1
CASSEGTYRHEAFF
TGTGCCAGCAGTGAAGGGACATACCGACATGAAGCTTTCTTT
>few|TRBV3-1|NA|TRBJ2-3
CASSLERDTQYF
TGTGCCAGCAGCCTGGAAAGGGATACGCAGTATTTT
>many|TRBV4-1|NA|TRBJ2-1
CASSQEGAEFF
TGCGCCAGCAGCCAGGAGGGGGCCGAGTTCTTC
>many|TRBV19|NA|TRBJ2-5
CASSIGRQETQYF
TGTGCCAGTAGTATCGGCAGACAAGAGACCCAGTACTTC
>NA|TRBV7-2|TRBD2|TRBJ2-1
CASSSTSGGSYNEQFF
TGTGCCAGCAGCAGCACTAGCGGGGGCTCCTACAATGAGCAGTTCTTC
>NA|TRBV7-2|NA|TRBJ1-2
CASSLVAQQSSYTF
TGTGCCAGCAGCTTAGTTGCCCAGCAGTCAAGCTACACCTTC
>few|TRBV27|TRBD2|TRBJ2-1
CASGLAGSGEQFF
TGTGCCAGCGGGCTAGCGGGATCAGGGGAGCAGTTCTTC
>NA|TRBV19|NA|TRBJ1-6
CASSIDFGSPLHF
TGTGCCAGTAGTATAGATTTCGGTTCACCCCTCCACTTT
>many|TRBV28|NA|TRBJ2-7
CASRHSREQYF
TGTGCCAGCAGACATTCGCGGGAGCAGTACTTC
>many|TRBV7-8|TRBD1|TRBJ2-2
CASSLRSGTGVSTGELFF
TGTGCCAGCAGCTTAAGGTCCGGGACAGGGGTATCAACCGGGGAGCTGTTTTTT
>few|TRBV18|NA|TRBJ2-3
CASSPLESTDTQYF
TGTGCCAGCTCACCGTTAGAGAGCACAGATACGCAGTATTTT
>many|TRBV19|TRBD1|TRBJ1-6
CASSTNRGNSPLHF
TGTGCCAGTAGTACCAACAGGGGGAATTCACCCCTCCACTTT
>NA|TRBV6-1|NA|TRBJ1-1
CASSVGRLEAFF
TGTGCCAGCAGTGTCGGCAGATTAGAAGCTTTCTTT
>NA|TRBV20-1|NA|TRBJ2-5
CSARHLNQETQYF
TGCAGTGCCAGACACCTGAACCAAGAGACCCAGTACTTC
>NA|TRBV29-1|TRBD1|TRBJ1-1
CSVTGGNTEAFF
TGCAGCGTGACAGGGGGGAACACTGAAGCTTTCTTT
>NA|TRBV2|TRBD1|TRBJ1-2
CASSRDSENYGYTF
TGTGCCAGCAGTCGGGACAGTGAAAACTATGGCTACACCTTC
>few|TRBV9|NA|TRBJ1-3
CASSGQVSGNTIYF
TGTGCCAGCAGCGGACAGGTCTCTGGAAACACCATATATTTT
>many|TRBV11-1|NA|TRBJ1-1
CASSLDRGARKNTEAFF
TGTGCCAGCAGCTTAGATCGGGGTGCCCGAAAGAACACTGAAGCTTTCTTT
>few|TRBV10-3|NA|TRBJ2-3
CAISEIGTDTQYF
TGTGCCATCAGTGAGATCGGGACCGATACGCAGTATTTT
>NA|TRBV12-3/TRBV12-4|TRBD1|TRBJ2-7
CASTQTGIHYEQYF
TGTGCCAGCACCCAGACAGGGATCCACTACGAGCAGTACTTC